The rows below give T cell receptor beta chains drawn from one sample of a study of blood T cell repertoires in COVID-19. Generated by immunoSEQ multiplex PCR, the TCRdb table keeps only in-frame clones and is missing some. The table shows 70,000 to 95,000 clones, with 90% to 95% occurring only once. The sequenced sample consisted of peripheral blood. These receptors originate from a human donor with active COVID-19. The donor label of this sample is uncertain. CDR3s include the opening cysteine and the closing phenylalanine or tryptophan. A D gene is named only where the DNA matches it firmly. Size values are once, few and many counts, or a class for expanded clones, and some rows have none.

TRBV11-2,TRBJ1-5,TRBD1,NA,CASSSPRDRVHSNQPQHF,TGTGCCAGCAGCTCGCCCCGGGACAGGGTGCATAGCAATCAGCCCCAGCATTTT
TRBV18,TRBJ1-1,TRBD1,NA,CASSRQGEEDTEAFF,TGTGCCAGCTCCCGACAGGGAGAAGAGGACACTGAAGCTTTCTTT
TRBV5-1,TRBJ1-2,TRBD1,NA,CASSLGDRGRYGYTF,TGCGCCAGCAGCTTGGGGGACAGGGGTCGATATGGCTACACCTTC
TRBV3-1/TRBV3-2,TRBJ2-2,TRBD1,NA,CASSQDSGQGNDGELFF,TGTGCCAGCAGCCAAGATAGCGGACAGGGTAATGACGGGGAGCTGTTTTTT
TRBV27,TRBJ2-1,TRBD2,NA,CASSPTSVNEQFF,TGTGCCAGCAGCCCGACTAGCGTAAATGAGCAGTTCTTC
TRBV25-1,TRBJ2-5,TRBD1,NA,CASTRTGEVSETQYF,TGTGCCAGCACCCGGACAGGGGAAGTATCGGAGACCCAGTACTTC
TRBV19,TRBJ2-3,NA,NA,CASSPTGSTDTQYF,TGTGCCAGTAGTCCTACAGGTAGCACAGATACGCAGTATTTT
TRBV19,TRBJ2-2,NA,NA,CASSPQGRGNTGELFF,TGTGCCAGTAGTCCCCAAGGGCGGGGGAACACCGGGGAGCTGTTTTTT
TRBV6-2/TRBV6-3,TRBJ2-1,TRBD2,few,CASSPRASGYEQFF,TGTGCCAGCAGTCCGCGGGCTAGCGGGTATGAGCAGTTCTTC
TRBV4-3,TRBJ1-1,NA,once,CASSQDSGANTEAFF,TGCGCCAGCAGCCAAGATAGTGGAGCAAACACTGAAGCTTTCTTT
TRBV6-1,TRBJ2-3,NA,NA,CASSEPRQRPDTQYF,TGTGCCAGCAGTGAACCCCGACAAAGACCAGATACGCAGTATTTT
TRBV7-9,TRBJ2-2,TRBD2,NA,CASSQGLAGGYNTGELFF,TGTGCCAGCAGCCAAGGACTAGCGGGGGGCTATAACACCGGGGAGCTGTTTTTT
TRBV5-4,TRBJ1-4,NA,NA,CASSLDGQGREKLFF,TGTGCCAGCAGCTTGGACGGCCAGGGTCGCGAAAAACTGTTTTTT
TRBV9,TRBJ2-5,NA,NA,CASSVSVSQETQYF,TGTGCCAGCAGCGTATCGGTTAGCCAAGAGACCCAGTACTTC
TRBV7-2,TRBJ1-3,NA,NA,CASSLALNRRTSSGNTIYF,TGTGCCAGCAGCTTAGCGCTTAACAGGAGAACAAGCTCTGGAAACACCATATATTTT
TRBV5-1,TRBJ1-5,NA,NA,CASSEGAAGQPQHF,TGCGCCAGCAGCGAGGGTGCCGCAGGTCAGCCCCAGCATTTT
TRBV7-8,TRBJ2-5,NA,NA,CASSFEGHFQETQYF,TGTGCCAGCAGCTTCGAGGGACACTTCCAAGAGACCCAGTACTTC
TRBV18,TRBJ1-6,TRBD1,NA,CASSPGQGGSPLHF,TGTGCCAGCTCACCAGGACAGGGCGGTTCACCCCTCCACTTT
TRBV3-1/TRBV3-2,TRBJ2-5,TRBD2,NA,CASSQRGTAQETQYF,TGTGCCAGCAGCCAGCGGGGGACGGCGCAAGAGACCCAGTACTTC
TRBV25-1,TRBJ2-3,TRBD1,NA,CASRITGADTQYF,TGTGCCAGCAGGATCACAGGGGCAGATACGCAGTATTTT
TRBV5-5,TRBJ2-7,NA,NA,CASSFRGDGPYEQYF,TGTGCCAGCAGCTTTCGTGGAGATGGCCCCTACGAGCAGTACTTC
TRBV7-2,TRBJ2-5,TRBD2,NA,CASSLGLAGETQYF,TGTGCCAGCAGTCTAGGACTAGCGGGAGAGACCCAGTACTTC
TRBV15,TRBJ1-5,NA,NA,CATSRDRDSPINQPQHF,TGTGCCACCAGCAGAGATCGGGATTCCCCAATCAATCAGCCCCAGCATTTT